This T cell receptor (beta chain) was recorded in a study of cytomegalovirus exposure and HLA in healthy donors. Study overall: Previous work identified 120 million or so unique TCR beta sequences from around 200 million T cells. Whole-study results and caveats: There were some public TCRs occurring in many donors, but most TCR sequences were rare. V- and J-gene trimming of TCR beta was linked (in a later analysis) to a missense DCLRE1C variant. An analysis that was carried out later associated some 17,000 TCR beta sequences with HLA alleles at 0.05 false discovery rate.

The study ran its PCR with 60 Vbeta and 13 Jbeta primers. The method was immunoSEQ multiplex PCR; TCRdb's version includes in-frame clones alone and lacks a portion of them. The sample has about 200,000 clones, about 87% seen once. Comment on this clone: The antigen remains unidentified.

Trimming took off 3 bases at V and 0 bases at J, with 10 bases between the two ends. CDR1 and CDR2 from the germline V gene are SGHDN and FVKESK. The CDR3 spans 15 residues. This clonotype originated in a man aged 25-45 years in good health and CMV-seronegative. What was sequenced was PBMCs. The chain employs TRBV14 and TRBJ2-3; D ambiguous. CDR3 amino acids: CASSHGPPSTDTQYF. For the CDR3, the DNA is TGTGCCAGCAGCCATGGGCCTCCTAGCACAGATACGCAGTATTTT.